Presented here are 16 T cell receptor beta chains from one specimen sequenced in a study of T cell clonotyping in hematopoietic cell transplantation. Clones were read by immunoSEQ multiplex PCR, and TCRdb kept only the in-frame ones, dropping some. The table shows fewer than 70,000 clones, with approximately 94% occurring only once. Material: peripheral blood mononuclear cells. All receptors derive from a man over 45 in good health. Some clones in this sample may be carry-over from other donors' samples.

This rearrangement joins TRBV5-1 to TRBJ2-7; D gene ambiguous. CDR1 SGHRS and CDR2 YFSETQ come from the germline V gene. Deletions cut 4 bases from V and 5 bases from J, with 13 bases between. The CDR3 runs 13 residues. The CDR3 sequence is CASSLVVGDEQYF. DNA of the CDR3: TGCGCCAGCAGCCTAGTCGTTGGGGACGAGCAGTACTTC.

J is TRBJ2-5 and V is TRBV7-6; D is ambiguous. The V gene's germline CDR1 is SGHVS and CDR2 FNYEAQ. The CDR3 consists of 13 residues. Trimming cost V 4 bases and J 2 bases, with 8 bases left between them. As DNA, the CDR3 is TGTGCCAGCAGCTCATCGGAACAAGAGACCCAGTACTTC. Protein product: CASSSSEQETQYF.

The chain links TRBV5-1 to TRBJ2-2; D is unclear. The CDR3 spans 14 residues. V lost 0 bases, J lost 6 bases, and 9 bases lay in between. Germline CDR1 SGHRS, CDR2 YFSETQ. In nucleotides, the CDR3 is TGCGCCAGCAGCTTGGTGGGGTCCGCCGGGGAGCTGTTTTTT. This translates into CASSLVGSAGELFF. The complete variable domain, with remaining parts taken from reference TRBV5-1 and TRBJ2-2, reads KAGVTQTPRYLIKTRGQQVTLSCSPISGHRSVSWYQQTPGQGLQFLFEYFSETQRNKGNFPGRFSGRQFSNSRSEMNVSTLELGDSALYLCASSLVGSAGELFFGEGSRLTVL.

The CDR3 region has the DNA TGTGCCAGCAGTGAATGGCGTTCGGAAAAACTGTTTTTT. This gives the protein CASSEWRSEKLFF. The chain uses TRBV2 and TRBJ1-4; D is ambiguous. Germline-derived CDR1 and CDR2 are SNHLY and FYNNEI. The CDR3 runs to 13 residues. V lost 2 bases and J 8 bases, leaving 9 bases between the germline ends. The whole variable domain, filled in from reference TRBV2 and TRBJ1-4, reads EPEVTQTPSHQVTQMGQEVILRCVPISNHLYFYWYRQILGQKVEFLVSFYNNEISEKSEIFDDQFSVERPDGSNFTLKIRSTKLEDSAMYFCASSEWRSEKLFFGSGTQLSVL.

This clone was seen once. At one end, the junction sequence differs from germline, possibly due to a read error. The chain joins TRBV5-5 to TRBJ2-3, with 7 bases lining up with TRBD1. Germline CDR1 SGHKS, CDR2 YYEKEE (reference sequence). The CDR3 sequence is 17 residues long. CDR3 residues: CASNLPPGTATTDTQYF. CDR3 nucleotide sequence: TGTGCCAGCAACTTGCCTCCTGGGACAGCCACGACAGATACGCAGTATTTT.

The genes are TRBV30 and TRBJ1-2, with a weak D call TRBD1 (5 bases). CDR1 GTSNPN and CDR2 SVGIG come from the germline V gene (reference sequence). V lost 0 bases to trimming and J lost 8 bases, with 10 bases between them. The CDR3 totals 12 residues. Here the CDR3 DNA reads TGTGCCTGGAGTGTGAGGGGTTTCGGCTACACCTTC. Translating it yields CAWSVRGFGYTF.

The chain employs TRBV7-2 and TRBJ2-7; no reliable D call. With 3 bases removed from V and 4 bases from J, the gap between germline ends came to 10 bases. CDR3 length equals 13 residues. CDR1 and CDR2 from the germline V gene are SGHTA and FQGNSA. Here the CDR3 DNA reads TGTGCCAGCAGCTTTAGTAGTGGTTACGAGCAGTACTTC. Amino acids: CASSFSSGYEQYF.

This clone is a singleton in its sample. This chain joins TRBV5-1 and TRBJ1-5; TRBD1 aligns across 9 bases. CDR1 is SGHRS and CDR2 is YFSETQ in the germline V gene. The junction had 4 bases not matched to a gene; V was cut back by 4 bases and J by 2 bases. The CDR3 covers 15 residues. In DNA, the CDR3 is TGCGCCAGCAGCCAGGGACAGGGAGGCAATCAGCCCCAGCATTTT. It yields the protein CASSQGQGGNQPQHF.

This chain connects TRBV5-1 to TRBJ2-4; D unclear. This CDR3 has 14 residues. V shed 4 bases and J shed 7 bases, with 15 bases lying between them. The germline V gene encodes CDR1 SGHRS and CDR2 YFSETQ. The CDR3 is CASSPSYGANIQYF. The DNA for the CDR3 is TGCGCCAGCAGCCCGTCTTACGGAGCGAACATTCAGTACTTC. Drawing the rest from reference TRBV5-1 and TRBJ2-4, the complete variable domain is KAGVTQTPRYLIKTRGQQVTLSCSPISGHRSVSWYQQTPGQGLQFLFEYFSETQRNKGNFPGRFSGRQFSNSRSEMNVSTLELGDSALYLCASSPSYGANIQYFGAGTRLSVL.

The V and J genes are TRBV6-1 and TRBJ1-2; no firm D call. This CDR3 contains 15 residues. V gave up 1 base and J gave up 3 bases, with 12 bases separating them. Germline CDR1 MNHNS, CDR2 SASEGT. Here the CDR3 reads CASSEGSAGYYGYTF. The CDR3 DNA is TGTGCCAGCAGTGAAGGATCGGCAGGCTACTATGGCTACACCTTC.

The J gene is TRBJ1-4, the V gene TRBV6-6; D remains unclear. Per the germline V gene, CDR1 is MNHNY and CDR2 is SVGAGI (reference sequence). The CDR3 is 15 amino acids. V lost 2 bases to trimming and J lost 0 bases, with 7 bases between them. The CDR3 protein is CASSYRDATNEKLFF. Written as DNA, the CDR3 is TGTGCCAGCAGTTACCGGGATGCAACTAATGAAAAACTGTTTTTT.

The V call is TRBV19, the J call TRBJ2-3; 12 nucleotides agree with TRBD2. The CDR3 length is 15 residues. In germline, CDR1 is LNHDA, CDR2 SQIVND (reference sequence). Unmatched junction bases numbered 5, after V lost 4 bases and J lost 6 bases. CDR3 bases: TGTGCCAGTAGTAAGACTAGCGGGAGTATGGATACGCAGTATTTT. This encodes CASSKTSGSMDTQYF.

The chain employs TRBV7-2 and TRBJ2-5; D possibly matches TRBD1 or TRBD2 (5 bases each). The CDR3 totals 15 residues. Trimming stripped 1 base from V and 2 bases from J, with 11 bases between. From germline, CDR1 is SGHTA and CDR2 FQGNSA. In DNA form, the CDR3 reads TGTGCCAGCAGCTTAGATGGGGGTCGGCAAGAGACCCAGTACTTC. Encoded protein: CASSLDGGRQETQYF.

As regards this clone: Compared with germline, one end of the junction differs, possibly owing to a read error. The rearrangement joins TRBV5-4 to TRBJ2-6; no clear D. CDR1 SGHNT and CDR2 YYREEE come from the germline V gene (reference sequence). CDR3 length: 13 residues. In DNA form, the CDR3 reads TGTGCCAGCAGATTGGGAGGGGCCAACGTCCTGACTTTC. Encoded protein: CASRLGGANVLTF. The whole variable domain, filled in from reference TRBV5-4 and TRBJ2-6, reads ETGVTQSPTHLIKTRGQQVTLRCSSQSGHNTVSWYQQALGQGPQFIFQYYREEENGRGNFPPRFSGLQFPNYSSELNVNALELDDSALYLCASRLGGANVLTFGAGSRLTVL.

The chain links TRBV18 to TRBJ2-6; 7 nucleotides align to TRBD2. The CDR3 length is 20 residues. With 5 bases clipped from V and 4 bases from J, the junction kept 20 bases outside the gene matches. From germline, CDR1 is KGHSH and CDR2 LQKENI. The CDR3 sequence: CASSGLPSGTTSGGANVLTF. The CDR3 coding sequence is TGTGCCAGCTCAGGCCTCCCGAGCGGGACTACCTCGGGCGGGGCCAACGTCCTGACTTTC.

The V gene is TRBV19, the J gene TRBJ2-1; 8 bases fit TRBD2. CDR1 and CDR2 from the germline V gene are LNHDA and SQIVND (reference sequence). The CDR3 runs to 16 residues. V was clipped by 3 bases and J by 6 bases; unmatched bases: 10. CDR3 loop: CASSISLLAGGNEQFF. CDR3 DNA sequence: TGTGCCAGTAGTATCTCCCTCCTAGCGGGCGGCAATGAGCAGTTCTTC.